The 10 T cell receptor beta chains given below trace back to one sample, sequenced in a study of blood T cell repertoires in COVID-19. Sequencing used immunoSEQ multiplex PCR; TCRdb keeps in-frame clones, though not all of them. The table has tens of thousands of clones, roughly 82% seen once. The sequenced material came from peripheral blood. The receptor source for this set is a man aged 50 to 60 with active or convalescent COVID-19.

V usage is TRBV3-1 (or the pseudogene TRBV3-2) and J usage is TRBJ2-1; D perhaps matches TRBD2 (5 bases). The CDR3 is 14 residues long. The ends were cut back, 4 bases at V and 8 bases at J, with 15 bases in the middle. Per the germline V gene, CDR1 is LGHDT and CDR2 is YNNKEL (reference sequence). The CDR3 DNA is TGTGCCAGCAGCCTCCTGGACGGGAAGGATGAGCAGTTCTTC. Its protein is CASSLLDGKDEQFF.

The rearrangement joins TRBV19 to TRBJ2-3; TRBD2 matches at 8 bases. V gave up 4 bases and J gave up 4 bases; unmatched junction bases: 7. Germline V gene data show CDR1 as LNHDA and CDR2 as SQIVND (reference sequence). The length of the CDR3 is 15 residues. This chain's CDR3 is CASSRAGGGADTQYF. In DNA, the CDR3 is TGTGCCAGTAGTAGGGCGGGGGGCGGCGCAGATACGCAGTATTTT.

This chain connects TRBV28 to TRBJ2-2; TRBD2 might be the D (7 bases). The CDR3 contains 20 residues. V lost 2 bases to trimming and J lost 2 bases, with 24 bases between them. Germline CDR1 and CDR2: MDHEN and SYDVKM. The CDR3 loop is CASSLGGAQGFSHNTGELFF. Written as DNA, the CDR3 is TGTGCCAGCAGTTTAGGGGGGGCCCAAGGCTTTTCACACAACACCGGGGAGCTGTTTTTT. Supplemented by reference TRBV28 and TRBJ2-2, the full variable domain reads DVKVTQSSRYLVKRTGEKVFLECVQDMDHENMFWYRQDPGLGLRLIYFSYDVKMKEKGDIPEGYSVSREKKERFSLILESASTNQTSMYLCASSLGGAQGFSHNTGELFFGEGSRLTVL.

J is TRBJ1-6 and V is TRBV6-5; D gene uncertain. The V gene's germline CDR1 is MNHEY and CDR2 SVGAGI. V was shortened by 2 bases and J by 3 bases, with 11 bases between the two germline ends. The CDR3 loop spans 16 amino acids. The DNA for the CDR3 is TGTGCCAGCAGTTACCTGAGCTCCTTCTATAATTCACCCCTCCACTTT. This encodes CASSYLSSFYNSPLHF.

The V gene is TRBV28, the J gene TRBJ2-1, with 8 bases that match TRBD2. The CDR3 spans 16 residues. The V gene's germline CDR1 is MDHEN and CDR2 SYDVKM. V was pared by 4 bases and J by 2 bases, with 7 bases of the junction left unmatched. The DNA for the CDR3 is TGTGCCAGCAGTTACCCCCGGGGGGGGACCTACAATGAGCAGTTCTTC. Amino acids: CASSYPRGGTYNEQFF. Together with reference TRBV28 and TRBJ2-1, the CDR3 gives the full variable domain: DVKVTQSSRYLVKRTGEKVFLECVQDMDHENMFWYRQDPGLGLRLIYFSYDVKMKEKGDIPEGYSVSREKKERFSLILESASTNQTSMYLCASSYPRGGTYNEQFFGPGTRLTVL.

The CDR3 DNA follows: TGCGCCAGCAGCTTGGGACAGCGTAATGAAAAACTGTTTTTT. Translating gives CASSLGQRNEKLFF. The V call is TRBV5-1, the J call TRBJ1-4, with D perhaps TRBD1 (5 bases). Trimming stripped 0 bases from V and 4 bases from J, with 7 bases between. CDR3 length: 14 residues. Per the germline V gene, CDR1 is SGHRS and CDR2 is YFSETQ.

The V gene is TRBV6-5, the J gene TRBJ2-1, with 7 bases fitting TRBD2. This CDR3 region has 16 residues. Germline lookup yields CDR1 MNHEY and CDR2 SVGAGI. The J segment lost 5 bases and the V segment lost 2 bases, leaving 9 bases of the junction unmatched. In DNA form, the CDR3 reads TGTGCCAGCAGTTACACCAGTGGGCGGGGGAACAATGAGCAGTTCTTC. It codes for CASSYTSGRGNNEQFF.

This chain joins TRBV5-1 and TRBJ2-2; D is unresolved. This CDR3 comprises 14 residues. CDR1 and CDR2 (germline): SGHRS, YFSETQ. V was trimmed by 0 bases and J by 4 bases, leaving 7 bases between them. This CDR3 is CASSLVQITGELFF. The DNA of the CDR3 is TGCGCCAGCAGCTTGGTACAGATCACCGGGGAGCTGTTTTTT.

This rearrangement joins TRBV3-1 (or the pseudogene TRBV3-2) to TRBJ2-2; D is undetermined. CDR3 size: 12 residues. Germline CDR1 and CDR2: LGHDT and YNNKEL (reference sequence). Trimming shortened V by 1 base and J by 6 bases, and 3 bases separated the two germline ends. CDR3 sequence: CASSQGAGELFF. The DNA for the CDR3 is TGTGCCAGCAGCCAAGGAGCCGGGGAGCTGTTTTTT.

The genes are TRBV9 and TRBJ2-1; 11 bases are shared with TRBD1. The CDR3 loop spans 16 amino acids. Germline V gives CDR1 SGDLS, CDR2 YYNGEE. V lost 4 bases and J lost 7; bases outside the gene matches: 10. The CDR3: CASSPRVGTGGNEQFF. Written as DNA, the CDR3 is TGTGCCAGCAGCCCTAGAGTGGGGACAGGGGGGAATGAGCAGTTCTTC. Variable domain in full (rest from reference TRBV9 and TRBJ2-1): DSGVTQTPKHLITATGQRVTLRCSPRSGDLSVYWYQQSLDQGLQFLIQYYNGEERAKGNILERFSAQQFPDLHSELNLSSLELGDSALYFCASSPRVGTGGNEQFFGPGTRLTVL.